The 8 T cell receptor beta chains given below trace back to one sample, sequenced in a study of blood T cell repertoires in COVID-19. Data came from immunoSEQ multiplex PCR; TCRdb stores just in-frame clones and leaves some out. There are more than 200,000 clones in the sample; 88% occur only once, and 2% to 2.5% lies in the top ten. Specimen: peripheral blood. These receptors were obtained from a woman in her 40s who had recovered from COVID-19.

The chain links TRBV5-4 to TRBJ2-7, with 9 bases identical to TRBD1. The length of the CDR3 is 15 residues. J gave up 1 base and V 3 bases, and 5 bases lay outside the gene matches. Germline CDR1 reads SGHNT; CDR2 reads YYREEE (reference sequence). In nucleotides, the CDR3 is TGTGCCAGCAGCTCTCCGGGACAGGGATCCTACGAGCAGTACTTC. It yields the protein CASSSPGQGSYEQYF.

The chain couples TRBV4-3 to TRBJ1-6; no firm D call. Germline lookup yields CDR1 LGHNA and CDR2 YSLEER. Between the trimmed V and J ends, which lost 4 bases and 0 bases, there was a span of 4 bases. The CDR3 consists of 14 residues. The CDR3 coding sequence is TGCGCCAGCAGCCTTAACTCCTATAATTCACCCCTCCACTTT. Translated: CASSLNSYNSPLHF.

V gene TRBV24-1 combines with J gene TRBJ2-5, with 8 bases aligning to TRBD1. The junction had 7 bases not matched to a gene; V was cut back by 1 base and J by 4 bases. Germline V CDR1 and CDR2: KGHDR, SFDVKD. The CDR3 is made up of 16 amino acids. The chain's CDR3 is CATSDLGAGTGETQYF. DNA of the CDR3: TGTGCCACCAGTGATTTAGGGGCCGGGACAGGAGAGACCCAGTACTTC.

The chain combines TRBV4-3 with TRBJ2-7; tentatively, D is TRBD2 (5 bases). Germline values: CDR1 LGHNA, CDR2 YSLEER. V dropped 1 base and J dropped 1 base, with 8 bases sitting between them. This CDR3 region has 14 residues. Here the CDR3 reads CASSQGPGSYEQYF. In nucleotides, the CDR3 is TGCGCCAGCAGCCAAGGGCCGGGGTCCTACGAGCAGTACTTC.

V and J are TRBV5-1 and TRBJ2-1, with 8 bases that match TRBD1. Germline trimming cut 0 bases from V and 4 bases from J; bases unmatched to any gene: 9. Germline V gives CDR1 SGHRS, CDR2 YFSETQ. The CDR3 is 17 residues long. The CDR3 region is CASSLVYRGDLYNEQFF. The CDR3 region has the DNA TGCGCCAGCAGCTTGGTTTACAGGGGGGACCTTTACAATGAGCAGTTCTTC.

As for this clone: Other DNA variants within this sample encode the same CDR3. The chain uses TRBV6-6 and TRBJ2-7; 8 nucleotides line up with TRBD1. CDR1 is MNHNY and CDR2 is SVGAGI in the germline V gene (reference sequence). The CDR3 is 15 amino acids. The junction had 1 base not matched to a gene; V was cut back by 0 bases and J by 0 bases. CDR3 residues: CASSYSGTGSYEQYF. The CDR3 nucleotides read TGTGCCAGCAGTTACTCAGGGACAGGCTCCTACGAGCAGTACTTC.

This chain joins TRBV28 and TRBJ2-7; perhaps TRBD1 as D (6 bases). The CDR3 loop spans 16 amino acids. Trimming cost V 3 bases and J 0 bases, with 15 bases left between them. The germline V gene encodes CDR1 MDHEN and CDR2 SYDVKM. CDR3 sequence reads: CASSLVSTGSSYEQYF. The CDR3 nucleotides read TGTGCCAGCAGTTTGGTGTCGACAGGTAGCTCCTACGAGCAGTACTTC.

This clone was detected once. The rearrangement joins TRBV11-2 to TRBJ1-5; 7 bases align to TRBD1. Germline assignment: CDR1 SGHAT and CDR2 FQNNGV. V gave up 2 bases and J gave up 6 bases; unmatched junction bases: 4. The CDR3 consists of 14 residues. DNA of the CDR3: TGTGCCAGCAGCTTAAGTCAGGGGGTTCAGCCCCAGCATTTT. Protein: CASSLSQGVQPQHF.